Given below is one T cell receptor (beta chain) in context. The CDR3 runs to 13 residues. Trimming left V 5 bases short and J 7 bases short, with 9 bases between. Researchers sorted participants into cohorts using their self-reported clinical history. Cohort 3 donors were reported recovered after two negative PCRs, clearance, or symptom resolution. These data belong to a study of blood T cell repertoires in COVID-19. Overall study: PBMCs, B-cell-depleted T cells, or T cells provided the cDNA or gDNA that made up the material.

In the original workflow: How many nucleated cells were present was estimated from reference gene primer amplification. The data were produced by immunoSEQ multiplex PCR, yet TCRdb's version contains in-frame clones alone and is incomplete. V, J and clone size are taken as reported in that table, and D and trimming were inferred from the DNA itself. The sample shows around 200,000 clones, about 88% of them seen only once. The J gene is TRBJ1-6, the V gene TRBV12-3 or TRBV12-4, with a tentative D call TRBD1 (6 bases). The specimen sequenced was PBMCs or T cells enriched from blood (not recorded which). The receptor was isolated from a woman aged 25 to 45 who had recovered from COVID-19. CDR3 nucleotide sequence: TGTGCCAGCAGTACAGGGTCGAATTCACCCCTCCACTTT. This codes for CASSTGSNSPLHF.